The rows below give T cell receptor beta chains drawn from one sample of a study of beta chain features in type 1 diabetes. The repertoire was sequenced with immunoSEQ multiplex PCR; TCRdb's copy has only in-frame clones and lacks some. The sample lists roughly 610,000 clones; about a sixth were seen once. Input material: naive CD4+ T cells from blood. All receptors derive from a man aged 18 to 29 in good health. The CDR3 runs from the conserved cysteine through the conserved F or W. The D gene is left open where the match is weak. Clone size is given for some rows only: seen once, a few or many times, or a class if the clone is expanded.

size	D	V	J	DNA	CDR3
NA	NA	TRBV18	TRBJ1-1	TGTGCCAGCTCACCGGCTCTGACGGGCACTGAAGCTTTCTTT	CASSPALTGTEAFF
few	NA	TRBV7-9	TRBJ1-2	TGTGCCAGCAGATTCGTGAGCGGGGGAGGAGGTGGCTACACCTTC	CASRFVSGGGGGYTF
NA	NA	TRBV7-2	TRBJ2-7	TGTGCCAGCAGCCCGGGACAAGGTTACAGAGAGCAGTACTTC	CASSPGQGYREQYF
NA	NA	TRBV5-1	TRBJ1-1	TGCGCCAGCAGCTTGGCCGCACAGGGACGGACTGAAGCTTTCTTT	CASSLAAQGRTEAFF
NA	NA	TRBV4-3	TRBJ1-1	TGCGCCAGCAGCCGGAAGGACGACACTGAAGCTTTCTTT	CASSRKDDTEAFF
NA	TRBD1	TRBV6-5	TRBJ2-7	TGTGCCAGCAGTTATCGGGACAGGGGGTTCTACGAGCAGTACTTC	CASSYRDRGFYEQYF
few	TRBD1	TRBV2	TRBJ2-2	TGTGCCAGCAGAAAACAGGGGGCCGGGGAGCTGTTTTTT	CASRKQGAGELFF
few	NA	TRBV5-6	TRBJ2-3	TGTGCCAGCAGCGTGCGGGGGCCACGAGCAGATACGCAGTATTTT	CASSVRGPRADTQYF
NA	TRBD1	TRBV5-1	TRBJ1-1	TGCGCCAGCGGCTTAACGACAGGGTTGGGAGCGAACACTGAAGCTTTCTTT	CASGLTTGLGANTEAFF
few	NA	TRBV29-1	TRBJ1-4	TGCAGCGTTACCGGGGGCAGGACTAATGAAAAACTGTTTTTT	CSVTGGRTNEKLFF
NA	NA	TRBV7-2	TRBJ2-3	TGTGCCAGCAGCTTAGGTCTCGACCTATGGGGCACAGATACGCAGTATTTT	CASSLGLDLWGTDTQYF
NA	NA	TRBV6-5	TRBJ1-6	TGTGCCAGCAGTTACGACCCAGGGAATTCACCCCTCCACTTT	CASSYDPGNSPLHF
NA	NA	TRBV9	TRBJ2-5	TGTGCCAGCAGCGTAGGTTCTAGCATCGGCCAAGAGACCCAGTACTTC	CASSVGSSIGQETQYF
NA	TRBD1	TRBV5-6	TRBJ1-1	TGTGCCAGCAGCTGGATAGGACAGGGTGAAGCTTTCTTT	CASSWIGQGEAFF
NA	NA	TRBV18	TRBJ2-7	TGTGCCAGCTCGCCCGATCAAACAAGCGGGCAGTACTTC	CASSPDQTSGQYF
NA	NA	TRBV5-6	TRBJ2-4	TGTGCCAGCAGCTTGAATGGTTTGGCCAAAAACATTCAGTACTTC	CASSLNGLAKNIQYF
NA	NA	TRBV27	TRBJ2-3	TGTGCCAGCAGAAAATTCACAGATACGCAGTATTTT	CASRKFTDTQYF
few	NA	TRBV23-1	TRBJ2-7	TGCGCCTGCAGTCAATCTAAGGCGGGACCCACCTTTGCCCTACGACGCTACTACGAGCAGTACTTC	CACSQSKAGPTFALRRYYEQYF
NA	NA	TRBV19	TRBJ1-5	TGTGCCAGTAGTATCGGCTCGATAGGGGATCAGCCCCAGCATTTT	CASSIGSIGDQPQHF
NA	TRBD1	TRBV6-5	TRBJ2-7	TGTGCCAGCAGTCGCGGGACAGGGTCCTTTATGGAGCAGTACTTC	CASSRGTGSFMEQYF
few	NA	TRBV30	TRBJ2-2	TGTGCCTGTCAAATCGAGGTTACCGGGGAGCTGTTTTTT	CACQIEVTGELFF
NA	NA	TRBV4-3	TRBJ1-1	TGCGCCAGCAGCCAAGTGGGGATGATAAGGGTAGAGGACACTGAAGCTTTCTTT	CASSQVGMIRVEDTEAFF
few	NA	TRBV28	TRBJ1-3	TGTGCCAGCAGGGAAGGTCGCTCTGGAAACACCATATATTTT	CASREGRSGNTIYF
NA	NA	TRBV13	TRBJ1-1	TGTGCCAGCAGCGGCCTCGCTGAAGCTTTCTTT	CASSGLAEAFF
few	TRBD1	TRBV30	TRBJ2-2	TGTGCCTGGAGTGGTGGAGACAGGGGGCTTCTTCGTAACACCGGGGAGCTGTTTTTT	CAWSGGDRGLLRNTGELFF
NA	NA	TRBV7-2	TRBJ2-7	TGTGCCAGCAACCAAGGGACGGGGGCCTACGAGCAGTACTTC	CASNQGTGAYEQYF
few	TRBD2	TRBV9	TRBJ2-1	TGTGCCAGCAGACCTAGTACTAGCGATGAGCAGTTCTTC	CASRPSTSDEQFF
few	NA	TRBV21-1	TRBJ1-2	TGTGCCAGCAGCTCCCCCCTGTTTTGGACAGGGAGGGGCTATGGCTACACCTTC	CASSSPLFWTGRGYGYTF
NA	NA	TRBV9	TRBJ1-1	TGTGCCAGCAGCCTCCCTCCGAGGGCGGGCACTGAAGCTTTCTTT	CASSLPPRAGTEAFF
NA	TRBD1	TRBV27	TRBJ1-3	TGTGCCAGCAGTTTATTGTCAGGGGGCCAGCAGGCTGGAAACACCATATATTTT	CASSLLSGGQQAGNTIYF
NA	TRBD2	TRBV29-1	TRBJ2-1	TGCAGCGCCTCGGGGGGGACCCACTCCTACAATGAGCAGTTCTTC	CSASGGTHSYNEQFF
few	TRBD1	TRBV30	TRBJ2-7	TGTGCCTGGACCAACCCTCTCAGGGGGCGCGAGCAGTACTTC	CAWTNPLRGREQYF
NA	TRBD1	TRBV9	TRBJ2-1	TGTGCCAGCACTGTAGAGGGACAGGGTTTCAATGAGCAGTTCTTC	CASTVEGQGFNEQFF
once	TRBD1	TRBV7-9	TRBJ2-7	TGTGCCAGCAGCTCCGGGACAGTGGGATACGAGCAGTACTTC	CASSSGTVGYEQYF
NA	NA	TRBV7-3	TRBJ2-1	TGTGCCAGCAGCTTATATAGGAGCGACAATGAGCAGTTCTTC	CASSLYRSDNEQFF
NA	NA	TRBV18	TRBJ1-1	TGTGCCAGCTCACCTTTCGACAGAGAGAACACTGAAGCTTTCTTT	CASSPFDRENTEAFF
many	NA	TRBV21-1	TRBJ2-1	TGTGCCAGCAGAGTTAGAAATGAGCAGTTCTTC	CASRVRNEQFF
NA	TRBD1	TRBV5-1	TRBJ2-5	TGCGCCAGCAGCACCGGACAGGGGCCAACGGAGACCCAGTACTTC	CASSTGQGPTETQYF
NA	NA	TRBV11-2	TRBJ1-6	TGTGCCAGCAGCTCGCAGGGTCCCCTTAATTCACCCCTCCACTTT	CASSSQGPLNSPLHF
few	NA	TRBV7-6	TRBJ2-7	TGTGCCAGCAGCTCGGGCCGTCTAAAAGCGGGCGAGCAGTACTTC	CASSSGRLKAGEQYF
NA	NA	TRBV7-9	TRBJ1-2	TGTGCCAGCAGCTTAGGTTCAGACCCTAACTATGGCTACACCTTC	CASSLGSDPNYGYTF
NA	TRBD1	TRBV5-4	TRBJ1-2	TGTGCCAGCAGCTTGGCCGGGACAGCCTATGGCTACACCTTC	CASSLAGTAYGYTF